The next 18 T cell receptor beta chains were all read from a single sample in a study of PD-L1 blockade in urothelial cancer. Indicated time point: peripheral blood 6 weeks after treatment start. Produced via immunoSEQ multiplex PCR; TCRdb's table is partial and in-frame only. The table includes around 110,000 clones, roughly 89% detected once. Source: PBMCs, taken around atezolizumab (anti-PD-L1) treatment. The receptor source for this set is a man aged 55 to 69 with urothelial cancer.

This clone was observed once. DNA for the CDR3: TGTGCCAGCTCACCATCAGGACAAGAGACCCAGTACTTC. Translation gives CASSPSGQETQYF. The chain links TRBV18 to TRBJ2-5; no clear D. V shed 2 bases and J shed 2 bases, with 6 bases lying between them. In germline, CDR1 is KGHSH, CDR2 LQKENI. CDR3 length: 13 amino acids. Complete variable domain (other parts from reference TRBV18 and TRBJ2-5): NAGVMQNPRHLVRRRGQEARLRCSPMKGHSHVYWYRQLPEEGLKFMVYLQKENIIDESGMPKERFSAEFPKEGPSILRIQQVVRGDSAAYFCASSPSGQETQYFGPGTRLLVL.

The chain couples TRBV4-3 to TRBJ1-2; D not resolved. Trimming took 4 bases from V and 8 from J, leaving 14 bases between them. The CDR3 totals 13 residues. CDR1 is LGHNA and CDR2 is YSLEER in the germline V gene. The CDR3 DNA is TGCGCCAGCAGCCGGGCCGAGGGCCAAGGCTACACCTTC. It yields the protein CASSRAEGQGYTF.

This chain uses TRBV9 with TRBJ1-3, with 9 bases matching TRBD1. Looked up from germline, CDR1 is SGDLS and CDR2 is YYNGEE. The junction had 0 bases not matched to a gene; V was cut back by 3 bases and J by 2 bases. The CDR3 has 14 amino acids. In DNA, the CDR3 is TGTGCCAGCAGCGGACAGGGGGCTGGAAACACCATATATTTT. Its translation is CASSGQGAGNTIYF.

The chain carries TRBV27 and TRBJ2-2, with TRBD1 matching 8 bases. Germline CDR1 is MNHEY and CDR2 is SMNVEV (reference sequence). CDR3 length: 14 amino acids. V was pared by 6 bases and J by 4 bases, with 4 bases of the junction left unmatched. The CDR3: CASRRTGLTGELFF. The CDR3 nucleotides are TGTGCCAGCAGAAGGACAGGGCTCACCGGGGAGCTGTTTTTT.

The chain combines TRBV28 with TRBJ2-3; D might be TRBD2 (7 bases). The germline CDR1 and CDR2 sequences are MDHEN and SYDVKM. Trimming stripped 2 bases from V and 5 bases from J, with 14 bases between. This CDR3 spans 15 amino acids. The CDR3 protein is CASSLGGAPGDTQYF. Here the CDR3 DNA reads TGTGCCAGCAGTTTAGGGGGGGCGCCGGGAGATACGCAGTATTTT.

V gene TRBV6-5 combines with J gene TRBJ2-7; D is possibly TRBD1 (5 bases). Germline V gives CDR1 MNHEY, CDR2 SVGAGI. The CDR3 spans 15 residues. Trimming cost V 0 bases and J 2 bases, with 11 bases left between them. Here the CDR3 DNA reads TGTGCCAGCAGTTACTCGGCAGGGTGGCCCTACGAGCAGTACTTC. As protein: CASSYSAGWPYEQYF.

The genes are TRBV28 and TRBJ2-7; D gene uncertain. Germline V lookup: CDR1 MDHEN, CDR2 SYDVKM. The CDR3 runs to 13 residues. The V end lost 4 bases, the J end lost 2 bases, and 9 bases lay between the germline ends. The CDR3 protein is CASSSQVPYEQYF. CDR3 nucleotides: TGTGCCAGCAGTTCCCAGGTACCCTACGAGCAGTACTTC.

This clone was recorded once. The chain uses TRBV28 and TRBJ2-3; 9 bases fit TRBD1. Germline V gene lookup returns CDR1 MDHEN and CDR2 SYDVKM. V shed 6 bases and J 4 bases; nucleotides not matched to a gene: 5. The CDR3 loop spans 14 amino acids. The CDR3 nucleotides are TGTGCCAGCAGCTTGGACAGGGGTGCAGATACGCAGTATTTT. Translating gives CASSLDRGADTQYF.

V usage is TRBV28 and J usage is TRBJ2-1; tentative D call: TRBD2 (6 bases). CDR1 and CDR2 from the germline V gene are MDHEN and SYDVKM. Trimming removed 4 bases from V and 4 bases from J, with 20 bases in between. The CDR3 loop spans 17 amino acids. The chain's CDR3 is CASSWKTGTQTYNEQFF. The CDR3 DNA reads TGTGCCAGCAGTTGGAAAACCGGGACTCAAACTTACAATGAGCAGTTCTTC.

The chain recombines TRBV5-5 with TRBJ1-5, with a weak D call TRBD1 (5 bases). Germline CDR1 SGHKS, CDR2 YYEKEE (reference sequence). The CDR3 is 17 amino acids. Trimming shortened V by 1 base and J by 2 bases, and 16 bases separated the two germline ends. The CDR3 reads CASSLQQAAGGNQPQHF. DNA of the CDR3: TGTGCCAGCAGCTTGCAACAGGCCGCAGGAGGCAATCAGCCCCAGCATTTT.

This rearrangement joins TRBV7-2 to TRBJ2-1; 9 nucleotides align to TRBD2. The CDR3 spans 16 residues. J was trimmed by 9 bases and V by 5 bases; bases with no gene match: 14. The germline CDR1 and CDR2 sequences are SGHTA and FQGNSA. The chain's CDR3 is CASSPRGAGGPSEQFF. CDR3 DNA sequence: TGTGCCAGCAGCCCCCGGGGGGCGGGGGGGCCGAGTGAGCAGTTCTTC.

The chain joins TRBV19 to TRBJ2-1; 8 nucleotides agree with TRBD2. The germline V gene encodes CDR1 LNHDA and CDR2 SQIVND (reference sequence). CDR3 length equals 15 residues. Losses at the gene ends were 7 bases for V and 7 bases for J; bases not matched to a gene: 12. Here the CDR3 DNA reads TGTGCCAGTACCTCGGGAGGGCTAGGTTATAATGAGCAGTTCTTC. This encodes CASTSGGLGYNEQFF. The full variable domain, with the rest looked up from reference TRBV19 and TRBJ2-1, is DGGITQSPKYLFRKEGQNVTLSCEQNLNHDAMYWYRQDPGQGLRLIYYSQIVNDFQKGDIAEGYSVSREKKESFPLTVTSAQKNPTAFYLCASTSGGLGYNEQFFGPGTRLTVL.

The CDR3 loop is CASGWLAGLGNEQFF. CDR3 bases: TGTGCCAGCGGCTGGCTAGCGGGTTTAGGGAATGAGCAGTTCTTC. The rearrangement joins TRBV7-9 to TRBJ2-1, with 8 bases lining up with TRBD2. The CDR3 totals 15 residues. Per germline, CDR1 SEHNR and CDR2 FQNEAQ (reference sequence). V gave up 8 bases and J gave up 7 bases; unmatched junction bases: 13.

The genes are TRBV6-5 and TRBJ1-3; D is unresolved. There are 14 residues in the CDR3. The V end lost 6 bases, the J end lost 0 bases, and 9 bases lay between the germline ends. CDR1 and CDR2 from the germline V gene are MNHEY and SVGAGI. The CDR3 region is CASSPEDSGNTIYF. The CDR3 DNA reads TGTGCCAGCAGCCCAGAAGACTCTGGAAACACCATATATTTT.

Comments on this clone: Distinct nucleotide sequences in the sample also encode this CDR3. J is TRBJ1-2 and V is TRBV5-4; D remains ambiguous. The CDR3 loop spans 14 amino acids. Trimming stripped 0 bases from V and 1 base from J, with 7 bases between. The germline gives CDR1 SGHNT, CDR2 YYREEE (reference sequence). The CDR3 nucleotides read TGTGCCAGCAGCTTGGCCGGGGATAACTATGGCTACACCTTC. It is translated as CASSLAGDNYGYTF.

The chain uses TRBV18 and TRBJ2-5; 13 bases line up with TRBD2. Trimming cost V 1 base and J 5 bases; bases outside gene matches: 4. The germline V gene encodes CDR1 KGHSH and CDR2 LQKENI. This CDR3 region has 16 residues. This chain's CDR3 is CASSPRSLAGGETQYF. CDR3 sequence (DNA): TGTGCCAGCTCACCACGATCACTAGCGGGAGGGGAGACCCAGTACTTC.

V gene TRBV29-1 combines with J gene TRBJ2-7; perhaps TRBD1 as D (5 bases). Trimming left V 3 bases short and J 3 bases short, with 9 bases between. Per germline, CDR1 SQVTM and CDR2 ANQGSEA. The CDR3 is 12 amino acids. The CDR3: CSVEGRGYEQYF. CDR3 in DNA: TGCAGCGTTGAGGGTAGGGGCTACGAGCAGTACTTC.

The V gene is TRBV10-3, the J gene TRBJ2-1; D is perhaps TRBD2 (6 bases). The germline V gene encodes CDR1 ENHRY and CDR2 SYGVKD. The CDR3 has 15 residues. Between the trimmed V and J ends, which lost 0 bases and 8 bases, there was a span of 14 bases. DNA for the CDR3: TGTGCCATCAGTGAGTCGGGCGGGGTTCGGGATGAGCAGTTCTTC. Translating it yields CAISESGGVRDEQFF.